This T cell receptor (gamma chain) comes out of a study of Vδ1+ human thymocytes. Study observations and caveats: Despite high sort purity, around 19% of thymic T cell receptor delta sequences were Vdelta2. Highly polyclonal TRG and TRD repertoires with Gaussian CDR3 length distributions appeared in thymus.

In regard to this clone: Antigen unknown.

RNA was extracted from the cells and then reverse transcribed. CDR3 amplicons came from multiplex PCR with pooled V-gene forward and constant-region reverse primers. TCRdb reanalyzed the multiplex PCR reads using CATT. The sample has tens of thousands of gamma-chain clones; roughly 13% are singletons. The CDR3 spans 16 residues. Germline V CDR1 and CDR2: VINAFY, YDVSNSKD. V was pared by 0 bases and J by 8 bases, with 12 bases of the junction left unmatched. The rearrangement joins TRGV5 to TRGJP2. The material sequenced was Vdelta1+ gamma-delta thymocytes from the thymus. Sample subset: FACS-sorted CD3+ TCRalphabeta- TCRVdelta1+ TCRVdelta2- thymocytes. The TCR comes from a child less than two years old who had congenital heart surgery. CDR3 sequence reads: CATWDRTNLIDWIKTF. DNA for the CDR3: TGTGCCACCTGGGACAGGACAAACCTAATCGATTGGATCAAGACGTTT.